One and the same sample provided the 2 T cell receptor beta chains below, sequenced in a study of T cells in localized non-small cell lung cancer. Produced via immunoSEQ multiplex PCR; TCRdb's table is partial and in-frame only. The sample shows fewer than 13,000 clones, 70% to 85% of them seen only once. The sequencing here drew on peripheral blood, taken before any cancer treatment. The receptors were gathered from a male donor aged 60 or over with stage I lung adenocarcinoma.

The rearrangement joins TRBV6-1 to TRBJ2-7; D is uncertain. Germline values: CDR1 MNHNS, CDR2 SASEGT. The CDR3 sequence is 13 residues long. The germline V and J ends were trimmed by 4 bases and 1 base, with 8 bases remaining between them. The CDR3 is CASSAATSYEQYF. The CDR3 region has the DNA TGTGCCAGCAGTGCAGCGACATCCTACGAGCAGTACTTC.

This chain uses TRBV2 with TRBJ1-5, with D possibly being TRBD1 (5 bases). Germline-derived CDR1 and CDR2 are SNHLY and FYNNEI. The V and J ends lost 7 bases and 4 bases respectively, with 11 bases between them. This CDR3 region has 13 residues. CDR3: CASTAGFNQPQHF. CDR3 bases: TGTGCCAGCACAGCAGGGTTTAATCAGCCCCAGCATTTT.